The following is a T cell receptor beta chain sequence with its context. These data originate in a study of T cell changes during pregnancy in multiple sclerosis. The V gene end was trimmed by 4 bases and the J gene end by 1 base; junction bases not matched to a gene: 4. Germline CDR1 SGHDT, CDR2 YYEEEE. The CDR3 contains 16 residues. Using immunoSEQ multiplex PCR, the repertoire was profiled, and TCRdb retains in-frame clones only, with some absent. The data hold approximately 46,000 clones, with about 94% observed a single time. The sequencing used CD4+ T cells from peripheral blood mononuclear cells, collected after pregnancy. The chain joins TRBV5-6 to TRBJ2-2; 10 nucleotides line up with TRBD2. The sequence was collected from a female donor with multiple sclerosis, enrolled in a pregnancy study. The CDR3 DNA sequence: TGTGCCAGCAGCCCGATAGCGGGAGGGAACACCGGGGAGCTGTTTTTT. Translating it yields CASSPIAGGNTGELFF.